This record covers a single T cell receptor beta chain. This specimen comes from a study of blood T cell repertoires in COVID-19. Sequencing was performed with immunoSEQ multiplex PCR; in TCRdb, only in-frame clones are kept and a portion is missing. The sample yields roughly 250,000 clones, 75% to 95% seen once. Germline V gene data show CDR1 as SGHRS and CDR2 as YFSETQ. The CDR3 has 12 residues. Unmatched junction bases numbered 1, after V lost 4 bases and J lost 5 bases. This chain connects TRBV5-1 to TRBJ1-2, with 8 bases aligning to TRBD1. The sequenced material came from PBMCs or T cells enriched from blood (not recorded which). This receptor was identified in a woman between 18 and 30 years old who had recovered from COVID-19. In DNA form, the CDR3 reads TGCGCCAGCAGCGGACAGGGTTATGGCTACACCTTC. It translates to CASSGQGYGYTF.